This T cell receptor (beta chain) emerged from a study of blood T cell repertoires in COVID-19. Study at large: The samples span acute and convalescent COVID-19 from the United States, Italy and Spain.

Generated by immunoSEQ multiplex PCR, the TCRdb table keeps only in-frame clones and is missing some. The sample holds roughly 320,000 clones, around nine tenths seen once. V dropped 4 bases and J dropped 3; count of bases not matched to a gene: 2. CDR1 and CDR2 (germline): SGHRS, YFSETQ. The CDR3 covers 16 residues. The chain links TRBV5-1 to TRBJ2-2; 14 bases match TRBD2. Sequenced sample: peripheral blood. This clonotype was obtained from a man between 65 and 80 years old with acute or convalescent COVID-19. CDR3 sequence: CASSGTSGSDTGELFF. Here the CDR3 DNA reads TGCGCCAGCAGCGGGACTAGCGGGAGCGACACCGGGGAGCTGTTTTTT.